The next 31 T cell receptor beta chains were all read from a single sample in a study of blood T cell repertoires in COVID-19. Sequenced by immunoSEQ multiplex PCR; TCRdb stores in-frame clones only, minus some. The sample includes about 250,000 clones, 87% of them seen just once. Sequencing used PBMCs or T cells enriched from blood (not recorded which). The receptors shown here come from a woman aged 25 to 45 with acute COVID-19.

The V gene is TRBV5-5, the J gene TRBJ1-2; the match to TRBD1 covers 8 bases. With 5 bases clipped from V and 0 bases from J, the junction kept 3 bases outside the gene matches. The CDR3 runs to 14 residues. Germline CDR1 reads SGHKS; CDR2 reads YYEKEE (reference sequence). CDR3 bases: TGTGCCAGCAGTCCAGGGGGCGCTAACTATGGCTACACCTTC. Protein sequence: CASSPGGANYGYTF.

This clone has just one count. The V call is TRBV6-6, the J call TRBJ1-5, with TRBD1 matching over 7 bases. With 6 bases clipped from V and 1 base from J, the junction kept 3 bases outside the gene matches. Germline-derived CDR1 and CDR2 are MNHNY and SVGAGI (reference sequence). This CDR3 spans 14 amino acids. In nucleotides, the CDR3 is TGTGCCAGCAGCCCACAGGGGAGCAATCAGCCCCAGCATTTT. It translates to CASSPQGSNQPQHF.

This rearrangement joins TRBV5-5 to TRBJ2-3; TRBD1 agrees at 7 bases. The germline V gene has CDR1 SGHKS and CDR2 YYEKEE (reference sequence). The CDR3 extends over 14 amino acids. J lost 7 bases, V lost 3 bases, and 8 bases had no gene match. CDR3 DNA sequence: TGTGCCAGCAGCTCCTCCCCGACAGGGAATACGCAGTATTTT. This translates into CASSSSPTGNTQYF.

The V and J genes are TRBV3-1 (or the pseudogene TRBV3-2) and TRBJ1-5; the D is unclear. V was clipped by 1 base and J by 5 bases, with 12 bases between them. Germline assignment: CDR1 LGHDT and CDR2 YNNKEL (reference sequence). CDR3 length equals 15 residues. In DNA form, the CDR3 reads TGTGCCAGCAGCCAAGGGTCAAACTCCGATCAGCCCCAGCATTTT. Amino acid sequence: CASSQGSNSDQPQHF.

This rearrangement joins TRBV2 to TRBJ2-7; TRBD1 aligns across 10 bases. Germline trimming cut 6 bases from V and 3 bases from J; bases unmatched to any gene: 5. Per the germline V gene, CDR1 is SNHLY and CDR2 is FYNNEI. The CDR3 contains 14 residues. In DNA, the CDR3 is TGTGCCAGCAGCCCCCGGGACAGGGGCTACGAGCAGTACTTC. This sequence encodes CASSPRDRGYEQYF.

The rearrangement joins TRBV27 to TRBJ2-2; TRBD2 matches 8 bases. The CDR3 length is 17 residues. Germline V CDR1 and CDR2: MNHEY, SMNVEV (reference sequence). V shed 1 base, J shed 7 bases, and the junction held 11 bases outside the gene matches. The CDR3 is CASSLWASGPRSGELFF. CDR3 DNA sequence: TGTGCCAGCAGTTTATGGGCTAGCGGGCCACGTAGCGGGGAGCTGTTTTTT.

This chain links TRBV7-9 with TRBJ2-7; 11 nucleotides agree with TRBD1. The CDR3 loop spans 14 amino acids. Trimming removed 3 bases from V and 5 bases from J; junction bases left unmatched: 3. Germline CDR1 is SEHNR and CDR2 is FQNEAQ (reference sequence). CDR3 nucleotides: TGTGCCAGCAGCTTTACGGACAGGGGGCACGAGCAGTACTTC. Residues: CASSFTDRGHEQYF.

Details on this clone: Other DNA variants within this sample encode the same CDR3. V and J are TRBV5-1 and TRBJ2-5, with 7 bases that match TRBD1. Germline CDR1 SGHRS, CDR2 YFSETQ. This CDR3 contains 14 residues. The V segment lost 0 bases and the J segment 5 bases; nucleotides outside the gene matches: 4. This CDR3 is CASSLGGQTETQYF. DNA for the CDR3: TGCGCCAGCAGCTTGGGGGGACAGACGGAGACCCAGTACTTC. Combining the CDR3 with reference TRBV5-1 and TRBJ2-5 gives the whole variable domain KAGVTQTPRYLIKTRGQQVTLSCSPISGHRSVSWYQQTPGQGLQFLFEYFSETQRNKGNFPGRFSGRQFSNSRSEMNVSTLELGDSALYLCASSLGGQTETQYFGPGTRLLVL.

The chain has TRBV4-3 and TRBJ2-3; 7 bases are shared with TRBD1. The CDR3 is 17 amino acids. The ends lost 0 bases at V and 4 bases at J; junction bases unmatched: 10. Germline V gene data show CDR1 as LGHNA and CDR2 as YSLEER. This CDR3 is CASSQDNRGEFPDTQYF. The CDR3 bases are TGCGCCAGCAGCCAAGATAACAGGGGAGAATTTCCAGATACGCAGTATTTT.

This clone was observed a single time. The V gene is TRBV5-5, the J gene TRBJ1-4, with D possibly TRBD1 on 5 matching bases. Germline-derived CDR1 and CDR2 are SGHKS and YYEKEE (reference sequence). The germline V and J ends were trimmed by 6 bases and 3 bases, with 12 bases remaining between them. The CDR3 totals 14 residues. CDR3 nucleotides: TGTGCCAGCAAAGTGGCAGGGCCTAATGAAAAACTGTTTTTT. This translates into CASKVAGPNEKLFF.

With regard to this clone: The same CDR3 also results from other DNA sequences found in this sample. The J gene is TRBJ1-6, the V gene TRBV27, with 7 bases lining up with TRBD1. The CDR3 is made up of 14 amino acids. Trimming took 3 bases from V and 5 from J; bases not matched to a gene: 1. Germline CDR1 and CDR2: MNHEY and SMNVEV (reference sequence). CDR3 sequence: CASSFGTDNSPLHF. In DNA, the CDR3 is TGTGCCAGCAGTTTCGGGACAGATAATTCACCCCTCCACTTT.

This clone was observed a few times. The V and J genes are TRBV27 and TRBJ2-7, with D possibly being TRBD2 (5 bases). Trimming took 5 bases from V and 6 from J, leaving 8 bases between them. The CDR3 totals 11 residues. CDR1 and CDR2 from the germline V gene are MNHEY and SMNVEV (reference sequence). Written as DNA, the CDR3 is TGTGCCAGCAGTCTCCGGGGCGAGCAGTACTTC. Amino acids: CASSLRGEQYF.

This clone was found once. The rearrangement joins TRBV4-1 to TRBJ1-1; 7 bases map to TRBD1. V dropped 6 bases and J dropped 3; count of bases not matched to a gene: 13. CDR3 length equals 16 residues. The germline V gene has CDR1 MGHRA and CDR2 YSYEKL. The CDR3 loop reads CASRSVSGGWDTEAFF. The CDR3 coding sequence is TGCGCCAGCAGGTCCGTATCAGGGGGATGGGACACTGAAGCTTTCTTT.

The rearrangement uses TRBV27 and TRBJ1-1, with 7 bases lining up with TRBD1. CDR3 length equals 15 residues. The V segment lost 6 bases and the J segment 0 bases; nucleotides outside the gene matches: 7. From germline, CDR1 is MNHEY and CDR2 SMNVEV (reference sequence). The CDR3 protein is CASRRPGQLNTEAFF. In DNA, the CDR3 is TGTGCCAGCAGACGACCGGGACAGCTGAACACTGAAGCTTTCTTT.

V and J are TRBV5-4 and TRBJ1-1; maybe TRBD1 (5 bases). Trimming removed 1 base from V and 2 bases from J, with 15 bases in between. The germline V gene has CDR1 SGHNT and CDR2 YYREEE (reference sequence). The CDR3 consists of 16 residues. The CDR3 DNA reads as TGTGCCAGCAGCTTGTCGGGGGGACGGGTCAACACTGAAGCTTTCTTT. Encoded protein: CASSLSGGRVNTEAFF.

The chain carries TRBV11-2 and TRBJ1-6; D remains ambiguous. The CDR3 covers 15 residues. Germline V gene lookup returns CDR1 SGHAT and CDR2 FQNNGV. Trimming took off 1 base at V and 6 bases at J, with 10 bases between the two ends. CDR3 protein: CASSLVGRSNSPLHF. The CDR3, as DNA: TGTGCCAGCAGCTTAGTTGGGAGGTCTAATTCACCCCTCCACTTT.

The chain links TRBV28 to TRBJ1-6, with 7 bases aligning to TRBD1. Germline CDR1 MDHEN, CDR2 SYDVKM. V trimming: 3 bases; J trimming: 6 bases; junction bases outside the gene matches: 5. This CDR3 has 15 amino acids. The CDR3 DNA is TGTGCCAGCAGTTTGACAGGGTTGAGTAATTCACCCCTCCACTTT. Its translation is CASSLTGLSNSPLHF.

To note about this clone: The identical CDR3 is also encoded by other nucleotide sequences in the sample. The genes are TRBV5-1 and TRBJ1-1; D is perhaps TRBD1 (5 bases). Germline V gives CDR1 SGHRS, CDR2 YFSETQ. The CDR3 has 14 amino acids. V was cut by 4 bases and J by 2 bases, with 12 bases left in between. Here the CDR3 DNA reads TGCGCCAGCAGCCCCTGGGGGGAAAACACTGAAGCTTTCTTT. Its translation is CASSPWGENTEAFF. Drawing the rest from reference TRBV5-1 and TRBJ1-1, the complete variable domain is KAGVTQTPRYLIKTRGQQVTLSCSPISGHRSVSWYQQTPGQGLQFLFEYFSETQRNKGNFPGRFSGRQFSNSRSEMNVSTLELGDSALYLCASSPWGENTEAFFGQGTRLTVV.

The V gene is TRBV5-4, the J gene TRBJ1-2, with D uncertain. Germline V gene data show CDR1 as SGHNT and CDR2 as YYREEE (reference sequence). V lost 4 bases to trimming and J lost 4 bases, with 11 bases between them. This CDR3 is built from 13 residues. The CDR3: CASSPGSGYGYTF. CDR3 DNA: TGTGCCAGCAGCCCTGGTAGTGGCTATGGCTACACCTTC.

The chain links TRBV11-3 to TRBJ2-3; 7 bases agree with TRBD1. The CDR3 consists of 15 residues. With V trimmed by 3 bases and J by 1 base, 4 bases remained unmatched. The V gene's germline CDR1 is SGHNT and CDR2 YENEEA. The DNA for the CDR3 is TGTGCCAGCAGCTTCACAGGGGCAGGCACAGATACGCAGTATTTT. Encoded protein: CASSFTGAGTDTQYF.

The genes are TRBV5-1 and TRBJ2-1; 11 nucleotides agree with TRBD1. Germline V gives CDR1 SGHRS, CDR2 YFSETQ. The CDR3 spans 15 residues. The V gene end was trimmed by 4 bases and the J gene end by 6 bases; junction bases not matched to a gene: 6. The DNA for the CDR3 is TGCGCCAGCAGCGAACGGGGACAGGGGGGCAATGAGCAGTTCTTC. This sequence encodes CASSERGQGGNEQFF.

This clone was found once. The rearrangement joins TRBV4-1 to TRBJ2-7; 15 nucleotides line up with TRBD2. V dropped 0 bases and J dropped 1; count of bases not matched to a gene: 7. The germline CDR1 and CDR2 sequences are MGHRA and YSYEKL. The CDR3 has 19 residues. The CDR3 DNA reads as TGCGCCAGCAGCCAAGACCACGGACTAGCGGGGGGGTATTCCTACGAGCAGTACTTC. It translates to CASSQDHGLAGGYSYEQYF.

This clone was observed a single time. V is TRBV14 and J is TRBJ1-1, with D perhaps TRBD1 (6 bases). Germline values: CDR1 SGHDN, CDR2 FVKESK. Trimming stripped 4 bases from V and 4 bases from J, with 10 bases between. The CDR3 runs to 13 residues. This chain's CDR3 is CASSLQGSTEAFF. The CDR3 DNA is TGTGCCAGCAGCCTACAGGGTAGCACTGAAGCTTTCTTT. Full variable domain (remainder filled in from reference TRBV14 and TRBJ1-1): EAGVTQFPSHSVIEKGQTVTLRCDPISGHDNLYWYRRVMGKEIKFLLHFVKESKQDESGMPNNRFLAERTGGTYSTLKVQPAELEDSGVYFCASSLQGSTEAFFGQGTRLTVV.

This sequence joins TRBV7-9 and TRBJ2-7; D is undetermined. Trimming left V 5 bases short and J 6 bases short, with 11 bases between. Germline CDR1 SEHNR, CDR2 FQNEAQ (reference sequence). The CDR3 extends over 12 amino acids. The CDR3 loop reads CASSPDMGEQYF. In DNA, the CDR3 is TGTGCCAGCAGCCCCGACATGGGCGAGCAGTACTTC.

V gene TRBV19 combines with J gene TRBJ2-2, with D maybe TRBD1 (6 bases). The CDR3 runs to 15 residues. V was cut by 7 bases and J by 0 bases, with 12 bases left in between. Germline loops: CDR1 LNHDA, CDR2 SQIVND (reference sequence). CDR3 DNA: TGTGCCAGTAAAAATAGACAGGCGAACACCGGGGAGCTGTTTTTT. Translation: CASKNRQANTGELFF. Together with reference TRBV19 and TRBJ2-2, the CDR3 gives the full variable domain: DGGITQSPKYLFRKEGQNVTLSCEQNLNHDAMYWYRQDPGQGLRLIYYSQIVNDFQKGDIAEGYSVSREKKESFPLTVTSAQKNPTAFYLCASKNRQANTGELFFGEGSRLTVL.

The chain recombines TRBV28 with TRBJ1-6; no clear D gene. The CDR3 has 19 residues. V was shortened by 7 bases and J by 0 bases, with 22 bases between the two germline ends. Germline loops: CDR1 MDHEN, CDR2 SYDVKM. The CDR3 region has the DNA TGTGCCAGCAACTCCCAAAGCGTGCAGCCGAGCTCCTATAATTCACCCCTCCACTTT. This encodes CASNSQSVQPSSYNSPLHF.

This clone was found once. The genes are TRBV7-9 and TRBJ2-1; tentative D call: TRBD2 (6 bases). Trimming took 0 bases from V and 6 from J, leaving 18 bases between them. The CDR3 runs 17 residues. The germline V gene encodes CDR1 SEHNR and CDR2 FQNEAQ (reference sequence). The DNA of the CDR3 is TGTGCCAGCAGCTTAGCGACTAGGATTTTAGGGTCCAATGAGCAGTTCTTC. It specifies CASSLATRILGSNEQFF.

The sample holds a few counts of this clone. The chain recombines TRBV15 with TRBJ2-1, with D perhaps TRBD2 (5 bases). Trimming removed 1 base from V and 8 bases from J, with 6 bases in between. In germline, CDR1 is LNHNV, CDR2 YYDKDF (reference sequence). CDR3 length: 12 residues. The CDR3 nucleotides are TGTGCCACCAGCAGAGCGGGGTATGAGCAGTTCTTC. It is translated as CATSRAGYEQFF.

The CDR3 protein is CASRLPAGFGTGELFF. The CDR3 DNA is TGTGCCAGCAGACTACCGGCAGGGTTTGGTACCGGGGAGCTGTTTTTT. V usage is TRBV27 and J usage is TRBJ2-2; D is possibly TRBD1 (5 bases). The CDR3 sequence is 16 residues long. The V end lost 6 bases, the J end lost 5 bases, and 19 bases lay between the germline ends. Germline values: CDR1 MNHEY, CDR2 SMNVEV (reference sequence).

This chain connects TRBV5-1 to TRBJ1-1; D ambiguous. The V gene's germline CDR1 is SGHRS and CDR2 YFSETQ. V was shortened by 7 bases and J by 1 base, with 8 bases between the two germline ends. The CDR3 is made up of 12 amino acids. In DNA form, the CDR3 reads TGCGCCAGCCGGGTGGGGAACACTGAAGCTTTCTTT. Its translation: CASRVGNTEAFF.

V and J are TRBV19 and TRBJ2-7, with D unresolved. Germline CDR1 and CDR2: LNHDA and SQIVND (reference sequence). The CDR3 spans 14 residues. V lost 3 bases, J lost 2 bases, and 11 bases lay in between. CDR3 sequence: CASSMTQNTYEQYF. CDR3 DNA sequence: TGTGCCAGTAGTATGACACAGAACACCTACGAGCAGTACTTC.